This T cell receptor (beta chain) was profiled in a study of blood T cell repertoires in COVID-19. Germline assignment: CDR1 MRHNA and CDR2 SNTAGT. This CDR3 comprises 15 residues. The J segment lost 5 bases and the V segment lost 4 bases, leaving 8 bases of the junction unmatched. Generated by immunoSEQ multiplex PCR, the TCRdb table keeps only in-frame clones and is missing some. The sample lists about 300,000 clones, about nine tenths occurring once. Participants were aged roughly 18 to 100 years from around 26 US areas. The receptor comes from a young man who had recovered from COVID-19. The sequenced sample was PBMCs or T cells enriched from blood (not recorded which). The chain links TRBV6-4 to TRBJ2-5; TRBD2 matches at 9 bases. The CDR3 here is CASSVGGGAMETQYF. The CDR3, as DNA: TGTGCCAGCAGTGTAGGCGGGGGGGCCATGGAGACCCAGTACTTC.